This TCR beta chain derives from a study of post-analysis software for immune sequencing data. Study overall: Clinical courses comprised relapsing-remitting, secondary progressive and progressive-relapsing multiple sclerosis. Findings and caveats of the study: TRBV segments more frequent in patients than in controls numbered roughly 5 and included TRBV5-6, TRBV5-1 and TRBV20-1. Multiple sclerosis patients showed significantly lower normalized Chao1 diversity than controls did. Samples from one preparation batch, clustered by F measure, grouped strongly together.

In this sample, this clonotype turned up a few times. Its antigen is still unknown. Unique molecular identifiers tagged the TCR beta cDNA libraries. TCRdb reprocessed the PCR reads with MiXCR, giving one entry per CDR3 protein. The top ten clones hold approximately 4.3% of a sample with 750,000 to 950,000 distinct CDR3 sequences, approximately 57% of them seen once. The J segment lost 7 bases and the V segment lost 3 bases, leaving 9 bases of the junction unmatched. This CDR3 contains 16 residues. Germline V lookup: CDR1 SGHTA, CDR2 FQGNSA. The clonotype originates from a girl aged 5 to 17 with multiple sclerosis. Sequenced material: blood. The rearrangement uses TRBV7-2 and TRBJ2-1; 10 positions match TRBD2. CDR3 nucleotide sequence: TGTGCCAGCAGCTTTGGGCGGCTAGCGGGGGCAAATGAGCAGTTCTTC. Its protein product is CASSFGRLAGANEQFF.